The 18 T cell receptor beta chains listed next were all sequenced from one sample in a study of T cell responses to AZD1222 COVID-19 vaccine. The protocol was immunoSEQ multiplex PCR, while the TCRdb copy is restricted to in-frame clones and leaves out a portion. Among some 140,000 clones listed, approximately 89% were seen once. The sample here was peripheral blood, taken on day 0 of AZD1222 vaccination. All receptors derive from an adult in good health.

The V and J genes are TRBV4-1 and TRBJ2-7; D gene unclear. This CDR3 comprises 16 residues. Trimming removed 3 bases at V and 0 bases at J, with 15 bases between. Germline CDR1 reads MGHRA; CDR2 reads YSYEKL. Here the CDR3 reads CASSHRGPGDSYEQYF. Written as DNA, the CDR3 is TGCGCCAGCAGCCATAGAGGACCTGGGGACTCCTACGAGCAGTACTTC.

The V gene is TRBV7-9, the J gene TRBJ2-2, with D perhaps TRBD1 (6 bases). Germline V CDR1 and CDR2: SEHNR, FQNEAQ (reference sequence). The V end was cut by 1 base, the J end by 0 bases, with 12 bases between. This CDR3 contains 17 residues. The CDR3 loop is CASSLGGWTANTGELFF. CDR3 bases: TGTGCCAGCAGCTTAGGGGGTTGGACAGCGAACACCGGGGAGCTGTTTTTT.

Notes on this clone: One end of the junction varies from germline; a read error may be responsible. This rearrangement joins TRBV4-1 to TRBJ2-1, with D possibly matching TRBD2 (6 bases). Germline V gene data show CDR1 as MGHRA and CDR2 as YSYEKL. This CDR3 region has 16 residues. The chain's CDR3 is CASSRNPGLPPSPKLF. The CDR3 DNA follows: TGCGCCAGCAGTCGAAACCCGGGACTTCCTCCCTCGCCGAAGCTCTTC.

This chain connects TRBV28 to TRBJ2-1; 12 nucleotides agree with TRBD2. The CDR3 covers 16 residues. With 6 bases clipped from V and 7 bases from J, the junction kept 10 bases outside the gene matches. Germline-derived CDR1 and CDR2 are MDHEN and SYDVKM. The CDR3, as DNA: TGTGCCAGCAGCCGCAATACCGGGACTAGCGGGAATGAGCAGTTCTTC. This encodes CASSRNTGTSGNEQFF.

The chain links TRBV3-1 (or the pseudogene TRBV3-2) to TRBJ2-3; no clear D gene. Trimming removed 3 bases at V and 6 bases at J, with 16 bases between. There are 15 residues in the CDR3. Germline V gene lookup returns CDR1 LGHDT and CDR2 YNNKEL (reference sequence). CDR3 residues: CASSQNPLPGDTQYF. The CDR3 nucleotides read TGTGCCAGCAGCCAGAACCCACTCCCGGGCGATACGCAGTATTTT.

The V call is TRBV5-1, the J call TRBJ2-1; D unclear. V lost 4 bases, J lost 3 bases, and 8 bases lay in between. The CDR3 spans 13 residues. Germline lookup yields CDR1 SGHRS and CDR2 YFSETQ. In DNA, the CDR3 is TGCGCCAGCAGCGGCGGACGCTACAATGAGCAGTTCTTC. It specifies CASSGGRYNEQFF.

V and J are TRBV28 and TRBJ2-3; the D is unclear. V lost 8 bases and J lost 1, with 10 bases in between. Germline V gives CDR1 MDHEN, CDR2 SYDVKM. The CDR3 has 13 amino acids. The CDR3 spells CASEVVGTDTQYF. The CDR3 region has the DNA TGTGCCAGCGAGGTAGTGGGCACAGATACGCAGTATTTT.

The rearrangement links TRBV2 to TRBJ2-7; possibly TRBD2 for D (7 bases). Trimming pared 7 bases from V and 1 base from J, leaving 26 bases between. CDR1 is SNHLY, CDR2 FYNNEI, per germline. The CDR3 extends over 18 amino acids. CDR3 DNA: TGTGCCAGCAACAGTGTCGGGGGGCAGCGATCATTGTCCTACGAGCAGTACTTC. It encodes CASNSVGGQRSLSYEQYF. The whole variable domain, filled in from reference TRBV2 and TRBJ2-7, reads EPEVTQTPSHQVTQMGQEVILRCVPISNHLYFYWYRQILGQKVEFLVSFYNNEISEKSEIFDDQFSVERPDGSNFTLKIRSTKLEDSAMYFCASNSVGGQRSLSYEQYFGPGTRLTVT.

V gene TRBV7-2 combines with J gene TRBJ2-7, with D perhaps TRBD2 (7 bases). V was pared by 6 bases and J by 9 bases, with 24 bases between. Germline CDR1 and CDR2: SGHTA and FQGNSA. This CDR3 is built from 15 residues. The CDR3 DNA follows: TGTGCCAGCAGTCCGGGGTGGAGGGGGGGACAAGGGCAGTACTTC. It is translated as CASSPGWRGGQGQYF.

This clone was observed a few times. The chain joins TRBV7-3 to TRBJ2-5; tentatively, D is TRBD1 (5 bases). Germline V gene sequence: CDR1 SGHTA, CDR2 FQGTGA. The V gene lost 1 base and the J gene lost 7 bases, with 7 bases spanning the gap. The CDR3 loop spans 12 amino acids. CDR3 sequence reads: CASSLNRGTQYF. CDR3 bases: TGTGCCAGCAGCTTAAATAGGGGGACCCAGTACTTC.

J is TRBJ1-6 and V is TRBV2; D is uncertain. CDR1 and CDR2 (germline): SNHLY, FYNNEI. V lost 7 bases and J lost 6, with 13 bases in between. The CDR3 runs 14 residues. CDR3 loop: CASTTRQLNSPLHF. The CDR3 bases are TGTGCCAGCACTACCAGGCAGCTTAATTCACCCCTCCACTTT.

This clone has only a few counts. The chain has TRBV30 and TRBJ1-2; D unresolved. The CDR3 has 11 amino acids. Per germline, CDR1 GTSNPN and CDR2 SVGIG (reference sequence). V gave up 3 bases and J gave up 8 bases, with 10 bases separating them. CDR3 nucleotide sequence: TGTGCCTGGAGGAGATTCTCCGGCTACACCTTC. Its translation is CAWRRFSGYTF.

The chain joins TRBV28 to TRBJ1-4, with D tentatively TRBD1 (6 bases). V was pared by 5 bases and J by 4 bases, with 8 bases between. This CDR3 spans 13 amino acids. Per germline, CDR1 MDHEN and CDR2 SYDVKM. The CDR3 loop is CASSIRGNEKLFF. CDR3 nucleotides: TGTGCCAGCAGTATCAGGGGTAATGAAAAACTGTTTTTT. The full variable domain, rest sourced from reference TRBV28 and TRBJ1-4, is DVKVTQSSRYLVKRTGEKVFLECVQDMDHENMFWYRQDPGLGLRLIYFSYDVKMKEKGDIPEGYSVSREKKERFSLILESASTNQTSMYLCASSIRGNEKLFFGSGTQLSVL.

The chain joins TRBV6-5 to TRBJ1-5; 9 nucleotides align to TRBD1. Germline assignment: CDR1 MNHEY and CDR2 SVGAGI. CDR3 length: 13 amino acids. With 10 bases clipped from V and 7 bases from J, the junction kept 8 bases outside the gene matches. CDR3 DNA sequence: TGTGCCACTATGGGACAGGGAGGGCAGCCCCAGCATTTT. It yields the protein CATMGQGGQPQHF.

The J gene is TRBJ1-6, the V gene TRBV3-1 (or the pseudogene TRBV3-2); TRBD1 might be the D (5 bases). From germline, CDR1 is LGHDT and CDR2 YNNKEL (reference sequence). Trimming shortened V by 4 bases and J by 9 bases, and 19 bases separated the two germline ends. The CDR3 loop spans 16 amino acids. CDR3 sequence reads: CASSPTPGGNGSPLHF. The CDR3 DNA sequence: TGTGCCAGCAGCCCCACACCGGGGGGGAACGGTTCACCCCTCCACTTT.

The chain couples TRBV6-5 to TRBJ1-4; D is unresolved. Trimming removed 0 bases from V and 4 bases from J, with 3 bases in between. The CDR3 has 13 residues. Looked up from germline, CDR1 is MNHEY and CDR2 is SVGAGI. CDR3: CASSYSGNEKLFF. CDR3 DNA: TGTGCCAGCAGTTACTCCGGTAATGAAAAACTGTTTTTT.

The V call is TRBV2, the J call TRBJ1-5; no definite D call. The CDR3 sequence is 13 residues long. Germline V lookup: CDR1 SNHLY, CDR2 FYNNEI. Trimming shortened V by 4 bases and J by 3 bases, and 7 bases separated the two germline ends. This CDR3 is CASSVYPNQPQHF. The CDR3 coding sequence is TGTGCCAGCAGTGTCTACCCCAATCAGCCCCAGCATTTT.

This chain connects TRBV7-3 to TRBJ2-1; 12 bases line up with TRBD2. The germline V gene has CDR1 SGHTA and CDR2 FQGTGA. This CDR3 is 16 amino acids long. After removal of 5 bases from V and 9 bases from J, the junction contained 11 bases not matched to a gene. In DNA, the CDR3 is TGTGCCAGCAGCCCAAGGACTAGCGGGGATTTAAGTGAGCAGTTCTTC. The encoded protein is CASSPRTSGDLSEQFF.